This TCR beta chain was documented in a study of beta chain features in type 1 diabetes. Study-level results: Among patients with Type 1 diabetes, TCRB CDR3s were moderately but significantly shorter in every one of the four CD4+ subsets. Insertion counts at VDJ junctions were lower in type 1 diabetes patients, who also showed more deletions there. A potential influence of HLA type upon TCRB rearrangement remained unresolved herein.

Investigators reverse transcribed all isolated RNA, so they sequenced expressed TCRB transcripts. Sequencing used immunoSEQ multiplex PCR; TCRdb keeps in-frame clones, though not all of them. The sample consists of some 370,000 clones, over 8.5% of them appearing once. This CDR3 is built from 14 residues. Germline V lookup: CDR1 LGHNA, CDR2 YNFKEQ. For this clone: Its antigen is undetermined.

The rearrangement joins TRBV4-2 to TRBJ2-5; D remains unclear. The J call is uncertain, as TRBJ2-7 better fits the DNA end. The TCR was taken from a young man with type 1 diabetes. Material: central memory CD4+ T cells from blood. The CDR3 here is CASSQEVWGYEQYF. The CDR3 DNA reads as TGTGCCAGCAGCCAAGAGGTTTGGGGCTACGAGCAGTACTTC.